This entry concerns a single T cell receptor beta chain. The data were taken from a study of shared clonotypes between healthy human individuals. Deletions cut 6 bases from V and 3 bases from J, with 15 bases between. Per the germline V gene, CDR1 is SNHLY and CDR2 is FYNNEI. The CDR3 spans 15 residues. The naive CD8 population came from CD45RO-negative cells selected for CCR7, without terminally differentiated effector memory CD45RA+ cells. The assay ran at deep level. Only in-frame clones appear in the TCRdb table, and some are missing; sequencing was by immunoSEQ multiplex PCR. The data contain hundreds of thousands of clones, 95% of them singletons.

The sequence derives from a woman aged 25 to 39 in good health. The chain employs TRBV2 and TRBJ1-5; maybe TRBD1 (6 bases). The sequencing input was naive CD8+ T cells sorted from blood. CDR3 nucleotides: TGTGCCAGCAGCAAGGGGGGGGCGGACAATCAGCCCCAGCATTTT. Protein product: CASSKGGADNQPQHF.